These T cell receptor beta chains were read from a single sample in a study of blood T cells in healthy people across ages. TCRdb ran MiXCR on the 5' RACE reads and lists one entry per CDR3 protein. The sample holds hundreds of thousands of distinct CDR3 sequences, 32% seen once. Sequencing input: blood. The receptor set was obtained from a woman at least 80 years old in good health. CDR3s include the opening cysteine and the closing phenylalanine or tryptophan. The D gene is left open where the match is weak. Expanded clones are given a class, and other clones once, few, many or no size at all.

V gene	J gene	D gene	clone size	CDR3 length	CDR3 protein	CDR3 DNA
TRBV4-3	TRBJ1-4	TRBD1	.	17	CASRRVPGQGSGEKLFF	TGCGCCAGCAGACGCGTCCCGGGACAGGGATCGGGTGAAAAACTGTTTTTT
TRBV6-1	TRBJ1-4	.	.	14	CASSSRGLNEELFF	TGTGCCAGCAGCTCTAGAGGGCTGAATGAAGAACTGTTTTTT
TRBV7-2	TRBJ2-3	TRBD1	many	17	CASSLGGGTGLADTQYF	TGTGCCAGCAGCTTAGGGGGCGGGACAGGGTTGGCAGATACGCAGTATTTT
TRBV6-1	TRBJ1-2	.	few	15	CASSPREAQASGYTF	TGTGCCAGCAGCCCTCGAGAGGCGCAGGCCAGTGGCTACACCTTC
TRBV20-1	TRBJ2-4	TRBD1	.	15	CSAKRDSLAKNIQYF	TGCAGTGCTAAACGGGACAGCCTAGCCAAAAACATTCAGTACTTC
TRBV5-1	TRBJ1-2	.	few	15	CASSLGRQRLDGYTF	TGCGCCAGCAGCTTGGGGAGACAGAGGTTGGATGGCTACACCTTC
TRBV20-1	TRBJ2-1	TRBD1	many	14	CSTTTDYRGHEQFF	TGCAGCACCACTACCGATTACAGGGGGCATGAGCAGTTCTTC
TRBV28	TRBJ2-1	.	.	12	CASNQPRETQFF	TGTGCCAGCAACCAGCCGAGGGAGACCCAGTTCTTC
TRBV11-1	TRBJ1-6	.	many	14	CASSFPGQNRPLHF	TGTGCCAGCAGCTTTCCCGGACAGAACCGACCCCTCCACTTT
TRBV15	TRBJ2-1	TRBD1	many	15	CATSTGGTGDNEQFF	TGTGCCACCAGCACGGGGGGGACAGGGGATAATGAGCAGTTCTTC
TRBV12-3/TRBV12-4	TRBJ2-7	TRBD2	many	14	CASSFSGGYYEQYF	TGTGCCAGCAGCTTTAGCGGGGGGTACTACGAGCAGTACTTC
TRBV27	TRBJ2-7	.	many	12	CASSFLGSEQYF	TGTGCCAGCAGTTTTTTGGGGAGCGAGCAGTACTTC
TRBV5-1	TRBJ2-1	.	.	14	CASSLQGRINEQFF	TGCGCCAGCAGCTTACAGGGAAGAATCAATGAGCAGTTCTTC
TRBV6-6	TRBJ1-6	.	.	15	CASILTGGNNSPLHF	TGTGCCAGCATTCTGACTGGGGGTAATAATTCACCCCTCCACTTT
TRBV28	TRBJ2-7	.	once	16	CASSLISPRGEDEQYF	TGTGCCAGCAGTTTAATCTCCCCCAGGGGCGAGGACGAGCAGTACTTC
TRBV7-2	TRBJ2-1	TRBD2	many	18	CASSPRTSGGSSYNEQFF	TGTGCCAGCAGCCCACGGACTAGCGGGGGGTCCTCCTACAATGAGCAGTTCTTC
TRBV7-9	TRBJ1-2	.	many	11	CASSSGSVNTF	TGTGCCAGCAGCTCAGGGTCGGTAAACACCTTC
TRBV28	TRBJ1-5	TRBD1	.	15	CASSLTGASSQPQHF	TGTGCCAGCAGTTTAACAGGGGCCTCCTCTCAGCCCCAGCATTTT
TRBV3-1	TRBJ2-3	.	many	18	CASSQAGLQGLGTDTQYF	TGTGCCAGCAGCCAAGCGGGATTGCAGGGATTGGGCACAGATACGCAGTATTTT
TRBV5-1	TRBJ2-2	TRBD1	few	16	CASSWTGGANTGELFF	TGCGCCAGCAGCTGGACAGGGGGGGCGAACACCGGGGAGCTGTTTTTT
TRBV20-1	TRBJ1-2	TRBD1	many	13	CSARSGQGDGYTF	TGCAGTGCTAGGTCAGGCCAGGGGGATGGCTACACCTTC
TRBV6-6	TRBJ1-2	.	once	13	CASSYASNQGYTF	TGTGCCAGCAGTTACGCCTCCAACCAAGGCTACACCTTC
TRBV20-1	TRBJ2-1	TRBD1	.	11	CSASSDREQFF	TGCAGTGCTAGTTCGGACAGGGAGCAGTTCTTC
TRBV7-2	TRBJ2-1	.	.	16	CASSQDHGGLSNEQFF	TGCGCCAGCAGCCAAGATCATGGGGGGCTAAGCAATGAGCAGTTCTTC
TRBV10-2	TRBJ2-6	TRBD1	many	17	CASKSPGQLTGANVLTF	TGCGCCAGCAAATCCCCGGGACAGTTGACTGGGGCCAACGTCCTGACTTTC
TRBV9	TRBJ2-4	.	many	12	CASSVDGDIQYF	TGTGCCAGCAGCGTCGACGGGGACATTCAGTACTTC
TRBV12-3/TRBV12-4	TRBJ1-2	.	once	13	CASSLEATYGYTF	TGTGCCAGCAGTTTGGAGGCCACCTATGGCTACACCTTC
TRBV24-1	TRBJ2-5	TRBD2	many	15	CATSDRLAGDETQYF	TGTGCCACCAGTGACCGACTAGCGGGGGACGAGACCCAGTACTTC
TRBV7-2	TRBJ1-1	.	many	15	CASSPTKQGFTEAFF	TGTGCCAGCAGCCCCACCAAACAGGGATTCACTGAAGCTTTCTTT
TRBV7-2	TRBJ2-3	.	.	14	CASSWTAGCNTQYF	TGTGCCAGCAGCTGGACAGCCGGTTGCAATACGCAGTATTTT
TRBV27	TRBJ1-2	.	many	13	CASSFHSNYGYTF	TGTGCCAGCAGTTTCCACTCAAACTATGGCTACACCTTC
TRBV28	TRBJ2-3	TRBD2	.	16	CASRRTSGGAVDTQYF	TGTGCCAGCAGACGGACTAGCGGGGGGGCTGTGGATACGCAGTATTTT
TRBV7-6	TRBJ2-1	TRBD1	once	15	CASSTGQVHYNEQFF	TGTGCCAGCAGCACGGGACAGGTCCACTACAATGAGCAGTTCTTC
TRBV29-1	TRBJ2-1	.	.	14	CSAPTGQRADEQFF	TGCAGCGCTCCGACCGGACAGAGGGCCGACGAGCAGTTCTTC
TRBV9	TRBJ2-1	TRBD2	many	16	CASSPGTSGGNNEQFF	TGTGCCAGCAGCCCCGGGACTAGCGGGGGGAACAATGAGCAGTTCTTC
TRBV30	TRBJ1-1	.	few	15	CAWSVLGMMNTEAFF	TGTGCCTGGAGTGTATTAGGCATGATGAACACTGAAGCTTTCTTT
TRBV11-2	TRBJ2-7	TRBD1	many	14	CASSLASTGGEQYF	TGTGCCAGCAGCTTAGCGTCTACAGGGGGCGAGCAGTACTTC
TRBV7-3	TRBJ2-1	.	once	13	CASSKRGNNEQFF	TGTGCCAGCAGCAAACGGGGAAACAATGAGCAGTTCTTC
TRBV13	TRBJ1-1	.	.	11	CGTSRGTEAFF	TGTGGCACGTCCCGGGGCACTGAAGCTTTCTTT
TRBV18	TRBJ1-1	.	few	15	CASSPPTGQGPEAFF	TGTGCCAGCTCACCACCGACGGGACAAGGCCCTGAAGCTTTCTTT
TRBV20-1	TRBJ2-7	.	.	15	CSATHYRDGSYEQYF	TGCAGTGCGACACACTACCGGGACGGATCCTACGAGCAGTACTTC
TRBV19	TRBJ2-1	TRBD2	.	17	CASSIATSGGAVNEQFF	TGTGCCAGTAGTATAGCTACTAGCGGGGGGGCTGTGAATGAGCAGTTCTTC
TRBV29-1	TRBJ1-5	.	many	13	CSVRGSSNQPQHF	TGCAGCGTACGAGGGAGTAGCAATCAGCCCCAGCATTTT
TRBV7-3	TRBJ2-3	.	.	15	CASSLTAGGTDTQYF	TGTGCCAGCAGCTTAACCGCAGGGGGCACAGATACGCAGTATTTT
TRBV24-1	TRBJ2-3	TRBD1	medium-sized	14	CATSDTGGADTQYF	TGTGCCACCAGTGACACAGGGGGCGCAGATACGCAGTATTTT
TRBV18	TRBJ2-4	.	many	15	CASSPQFAAKNIQYF	TGTGCCAGCTCACCTCAGTTTGCGGCCAAAAACATTCAGTACTTC
TRBV15	TRBJ2-7	.	once	15	CATSRPRAASYEQYF	TGTGCCACCAGCAGACCCAGGGCTGCCTCCTACGAGCAGTACTTC
TRBV11-3	TRBJ2-2	.	.	16	CASTAGGPLGTGELFF	TGTGCCAGCACCGCCGGGGGCCCCTTGGGTACCGGGGAGTTGTTTTTT
TRBV28	TRBJ2-7	.	.	15	CASSPPAGSSYEQYF	TGTGCCAGCAGTCCCCCAGCCGGAAGCTCCTACGAGCAGTACTTC
TRBV9	TRBJ2-1	.	many	16	CASSDLRGGALDEQFF	TGTGCCAGCAGCGACTTAAGGGGGGGGGCCTTGGATGAGCAGTTCTTC
TRBV6-1	TRBJ2-1	TRBD2	once	17	CATRPWTSGGSHNEQFF	TGTGCCACCCGACCATGGACCAGCGGGGGGTCCCACAATGAGCAGTTCTTC
TRBV20-1	TRBJ2-7	TRBD1	many	14	CSARPGQGLNEQYF	TGCAGTGCTAGACCGGGACAGGGTCTTAACGAGCAGTACTTC
TRBV7-8	TRBJ1-5	.	.	13	CASSLERNQPQHF	TGTGCCAGCAGCTTAGAGCGAAATCAGCCCCAGCATTTT
TRBV29-1	TRBJ1-4	.	.	12	CSVFSDSGKLFF	TGCAGCGTTTTTTCGGACTCTGGAAAACTGTTTTTT
TRBV19	TRBJ1-2	.	few	14	CASSPTGGSVGYTF	TGTGCCAGTAGCCCCACAGGAGGGAGCGTTGGCTACACCTTC
TRBV12-3/TRBV12-4	TRBJ2-7	TRBD2	few	14	CASSLSSGTYEQYF	TGTGCCAGCAGTTTATCTAGCGGGACCTACGAGCAGTACTTC
TRBV19	TRBJ2-1	.	.	14	CASSIQGRFHEQFF	TGTGCCAGTAGTATACAGGGAAGGTTTCACGAGCAGTTCTTC
TRBV19	TRBJ2-1	TRBD2	few	16	CASSIDRTSGNNEQFF	TGTGCCAGTAGTATCGACCGGACTAGCGGGAACAATGAGCAGTTCTTC
TRBV20-1	TRBJ1-6	.	many	14	CSAQTVGAGAPLHF	TGCAGTGCTCAAACGGTGGGGGCCGGGGCACCCCTCCACTTT
TRBV7-2	TRBJ1-2	TRBD1	.	14	CASSLYQGAYGYTF	TGTGCCAGCAGCTTATATCAGGGGGCGTATGGCTACACCTTC